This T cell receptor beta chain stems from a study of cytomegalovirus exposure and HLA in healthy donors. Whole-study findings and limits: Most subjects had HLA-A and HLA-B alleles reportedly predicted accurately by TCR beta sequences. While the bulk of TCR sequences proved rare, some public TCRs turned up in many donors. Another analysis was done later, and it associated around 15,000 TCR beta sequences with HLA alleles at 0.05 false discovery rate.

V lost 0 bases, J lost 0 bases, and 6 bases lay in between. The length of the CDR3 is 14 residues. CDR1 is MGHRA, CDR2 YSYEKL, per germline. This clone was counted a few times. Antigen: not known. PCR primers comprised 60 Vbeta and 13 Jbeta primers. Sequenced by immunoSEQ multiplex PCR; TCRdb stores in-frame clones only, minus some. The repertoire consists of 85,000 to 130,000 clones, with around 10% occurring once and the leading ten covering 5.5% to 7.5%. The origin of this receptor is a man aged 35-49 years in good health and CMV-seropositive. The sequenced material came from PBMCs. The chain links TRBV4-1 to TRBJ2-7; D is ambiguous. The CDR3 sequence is CASSQDRSSYEQYF. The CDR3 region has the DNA TGCGCCAGCAGCCAAGATCGGAGCTCCTACGAGCAGTACTTC.